A single sample gave rise to the 21 T cell receptor beta chains below, sequenced in a study of T cell responses to AZD1222 COVID-19 vaccine. The data were produced by immunoSEQ multiplex PCR, yet TCRdb's version contains in-frame clones alone and is incomplete. The table includes tens of thousands of clones, around 80% detected once. Here the sequenced sample was peripheral blood, taken on day 0 of AZD1222 vaccination. The origin of the receptors is an adult in good health.

The CDR3 spells CASSLVGRTEQYF. Written as DNA, the CDR3 is TGTGCCAGCAGCTTAGTAGGCAGAACAGAGCAGTACTTC. The chain combines TRBV11-2 with TRBJ2-7, with D uncertain. Germline V lookup: CDR1 SGHAT, CDR2 FQNNGV. This CDR3 spans 13 amino acids. V was trimmed by 1 base and J by 7 bases, leaving 11 bases between them. The variable domain in full, with the rest retrieved from reference TRBV11-2 and TRBJ2-7, is EAGVAQSPRYKIIEKRQSVAFWCNPISGHATLYWYQQILGQGPKLLIQFQNNGVVDDSQLPKDRFSAERLKGVDSTLKIQPAKLEDSAVYLCASSLVGRTEQYFGPGTRLTVT.

With regard to this clone: One end of the junction fails to match germline, which may point to a read error. The chain employs TRBV7-2 and TRBJ2-5; a possible D gene is TRBD2 (6 bases). This CDR3 region has 13 residues. Per germline, CDR1 SGHTA and CDR2 FQGNSA. CDR3 region: CASSLAKQETQYF. In DNA form, the CDR3 reads TGTGCCAGCAGCCTAGCGAAGCAAGAGACCCAGTACTTC.

Note on this clone: Other DNA sequences of this sample code for an identical CDR3. The chain recombines TRBV5-1 with TRBJ1-2; the D is unclear. Germline CDR1 SGHRS, CDR2 YFSETQ. Trimming stripped 0 bases from V and 0 bases from J, with 6 bases between. CDR3 size: 14 residues. CDR3 sequence: CASSLESPNYGYTF. CDR3 sequence (DNA): TGCGCCAGCAGCTTGGAAAGCCCTAACTATGGCTACACCTTC.

The V gene is TRBV12-3 or TRBV12-4, the J gene TRBJ1-5, with D unclear. The ends were cut back, 0 bases at V and 6 bases at J, with 6 bases in the middle. CDR3 size: 13 residues. This CDR3 reads CASSLALSQPQHF. The CDR3 region has the DNA TGTGCCAGCAGTTTAGCGCTGAGTCAGCCCCAGCATTTT.

The sample holds a few counts of this clone. The chain links TRBV28 to TRBJ2-7, with a possible D match to TRBD1 (6 bases). Trimming stripped 4 bases from V and 1 base from J, with 11 bases between. The CDR3 has 14 residues. CDR1 is MDHEN and CDR2 is SYDVKM in the germline V gene. In nucleotides, the CDR3 is TGTGCCAGCAGTTCGGCAGGGGCATCCTACGAGCAGTACTTC. Its protein product is CASSSAGASYEQYF.

V usage is TRBV5-1 and J usage is TRBJ2-7, with TRBD1 as a possible D gene (6 bases). The J call may be mistaken, given a closer DNA end match to TRBJ2-1. CDR1 and CDR2 (germline): SGHRS, YFSETQ. CDR3 size: 14 residues. This CDR3 is CASSPQGKDNEQFF. In DNA, the CDR3 is TGCGCCAGCAGCCCACAGGGAAAGGACAATGAGCAGTTCTTC.

The genes are TRBV6-5 and TRBJ2-2; no reliable D call. In germline, CDR1 is MNHEY, CDR2 SVGAGI. The CDR3 extends over 16 amino acids. Deletions cut 1 base from V and 1 base from J, with 10 bases between. The DNA of the CDR3 is TGTGCCAGCAGTTACTGGGGTTTGGGGAACACCGGGGAGCTGTTTTTT. Protein product: CASSYWGLGNTGELFF.

V and J are TRBV11-1 and TRBJ1-1; 7 bases line up with TRBD1. CDR3 length equals 13 residues. Germline lookup yields CDR1 SGHAT and CDR2 FQDESV (reference sequence). The V and J ends lost 4 bases and 4 bases, in that order; junction bases with no gene match: 3. CDR3 amino acids: CASSSGQATEAFF. In DNA, the CDR3 is TGTGCCAGCAGCTCCGGACAGGCCACTGAAGCTTTCTTT.

J is TRBJ1-2 and V is TRBV7-9; possible D gene TRBD1, 6 bases. Germline V gene sequence: CDR1 SEHNR, CDR2 FQNEAQ (reference sequence). Trimming removed 1 base from V and 5 bases from J, with 11 bases in between. The length of the CDR3 is 14 residues. The CDR3 spells CASSLVGGGYGYTF. The DNA of the CDR3 is TGTGCCAGCAGCTTAGTAGGGGGTGGTTATGGCTACACCTTC.

The V and J genes are TRBV6-1 and TRBJ1-2, with TRBD1 as a possible D gene (5 bases). Trimming removed 0 bases at V and 4 bases at J, with 12 bases between. Germline V CDR1 and CDR2: MNHNS, SASEGT. CDR3 length: 15 residues. CDR3 nucleotides: TGTGCCAGCAGTGAAGCGGAGGGGCGAGGCTATGGCTACACCTTC. This encodes CASSEAEGRGYGYTF.

The gene calls are TRBV2 and TRBJ2-1; D perhaps matches TRBD1 (6 bases). The V gene lost 8 bases and the J gene lost 4 bases, with 12 bases spanning the gap. Germline V CDR1 and CDR2: SNHLY, FYNNEI. This CDR3 spans 13 amino acids. As DNA, the CDR3 is TGTGCCAGCGGACGGACAGTTTACAATGAGCAGTTCTTC. Encoded protein: CASGRTVYNEQFF.

The V gene is TRBV3-1 (or the pseudogene TRBV3-2), the J gene TRBJ2-5; no firm D call. Trimming shortened V by 1 base and J by 5 bases, and 14 bases separated the two germline ends. The CDR3 runs 15 residues. Germline V lookup: CDR1 LGHDT, CDR2 YNNKEL (reference sequence). The CDR3: CASSQGAGSWETQYF. The CDR3 coding sequence is TGTGCCAGCAGCCAAGGTGCAGGCAGTTGGGAGACCCAGTACTTC.

The CDR3: CASTFTEGKTEAFF. For the CDR3, the DNA is TGTGCCAGCACGTTCACGGAGGGGAAGACTGAAGCTTTCTTT. The V call is TRBV6-5, the J call TRBJ1-1; tentatively, D is TRBD1 (5 bases). The CDR3 runs to 14 residues. V dropped 7 bases and J dropped 5 bases, with 17 bases sitting between them. From germline, CDR1 is MNHEY and CDR2 SVGAGI.

This rearrangement joins TRBV5-1 to TRBJ2-7, with TRBD1 as a possible D gene (6 bases). This CDR3 region has 14 residues. Germline CDR1 reads SGHRS; CDR2 reads YFSETQ. Trimming left V 1 base short and J 6 bases short, with 14 bases between. The chain's CDR3 is CASSLRGSGGEQYF. CDR3 DNA sequence: TGCGCCAGCAGCTTGAGGGGGTCTGGGGGCGAGCAGTACTTC.

Written as DNA, the CDR3 is TGTGCCAGCAGATCCCCCCTAGCAGATACGCAGTATTTT. This codes for CASRSPLADTQYF. This chain links TRBV27 with TRBJ2-3; D is uncertain. The germline V gene has CDR1 MNHEY and CDR2 SMNVEV (reference sequence). The CDR3 is made up of 13 amino acids. The V end lost 6 bases, the J end lost 4 bases, and 11 bases lay between the germline ends.

The chain links TRBV25-1 to TRBJ1-4; D gene ambiguous. The CDR3 has 15 amino acids. V was shortened by 1 base and J by 8 bases, with 14 bases between the two germline ends. Germline CDR1 MGHDK, CDR2 SYGVNS. CDR3 sequence reads: CASSESGGSVEKLFF. The CDR3 nucleotides read TGTGCCAGCAGTGAATCTGGAGGGTCAGTGGAAAAACTGTTTTTT.

This sequence joins TRBV27 and TRBJ2-3; D not certain. V was clipped by 6 bases and J by 0 bases, with 7 bases between them. This CDR3 has 13 residues. CDR1 MNHEY and CDR2 SMNVEV come from the germline V gene (reference sequence). CDR3 residues: CASRRASTDTQYF. As DNA, the CDR3 is TGTGCCAGCAGAAGGGCCAGCACAGATACGCAGTATTTT.

J is TRBJ2-3 and V is TRBV18; TRBD2 might be the D (5 bases). CDR3 size: 13 residues. Germline V gene lookup returns CDR1 KGHSH and CDR2 LQKENI. Between the trimmed V and J ends, which lost 0 bases and 5 bases, there was a span of 6 bases. Here the CDR3 reads CASSPPGEDTQYF. DNA for the CDR3: TGTGCCAGCTCACCACCGGGAGAAGATACGCAGTATTTT. The whole variable domain, filled in from reference TRBV18 and TRBJ2-3, reads NAGVMQNPRHLVRRRGQEARLRCSPMKGHSHVYWYRQLPEEGLKFMVYLQKENIIDESGMPKERFSAEFPKEGPSILRIQQVVRGDSAAYFCASSPPGEDTQYFGPGTRLTVL.

V and J are TRBV5-6 and TRBJ2-1, with a possible D match to TRBD2 (6 bases). CDR3 length equals 13 residues. V was trimmed by 3 bases and J by 5 bases, leaving 9 bases between them. Germline V gene sequence: CDR1 SGHDT, CDR2 YYEEEE. This CDR3 is CASSWRDHNEQFF. The CDR3 coding sequence is TGTGCCAGCAGCTGGCGGGACCACAATGAGCAGTTCTTC.

This clone has a single count. This chain joins TRBV5-4 and TRBJ2-1, with TRBD2 matching over 10 bases. Germline CDR1 reads SGHNT; CDR2 reads YYREEE (reference sequence). This CDR3 has 17 residues. The trim removed 3 bases at V and 9 bases at J, leaving 15 bases unmatched. The CDR3 sequence: CASSSLGQREGIIEQFF. As DNA, the CDR3 is TGTGCCAGCAGCTCCCTAGGGCAGCGGGAGGGGATCATTGAGCAGTTCTTC.

The J gene is TRBJ2-1, the V gene TRBV15, with TRBD2 as a possible D gene (7 bases). Germline V gene sequence: CDR1 LNHNV, CDR2 YYDKDF (reference sequence). V lost 0 bases to trimming and J lost 1 base, with 13 bases between them. The CDR3 runs to 17 residues. CDR3 DNA sequence: TGTGCCACCAGCAGAGAGGGACAAGCGGGGTCCTACAATGAGCAGTTCTTC. This codes for CATSREGQAGSYNEQFF.